A single sample is the source of the 2 T cell receptor beta chains below, sequenced in a study of cytomegalovirus exposure and HLA in healthy donors. Primers for the PCR totalled 60 Vbeta and 13 Jbeta. Using immunoSEQ multiplex PCR, the repertoire was profiled, and TCRdb retains in-frame clones only, with some absent. The sample records fewer than 300,000 clones, roughly 88% being singletons. The sample taken for sequencing was PBMCs. Receptors were obtained from a man aged 40-49 years in good health and CMV-seropositive.

The chain recombines TRBV6-5 with TRBJ2-7, with TRBD1 matching 7 bases. J lost 5 bases, V lost 6 bases, and 13 bases had no gene match. The V gene's germline CDR1 is MNHEY and CDR2 SVGAGI. CDR3 length: 15 amino acids. CDR3 in amino acids: CASSPAGTDKNEQYF. As DNA, the CDR3 is TGTGCCAGCAGCCCAGCCGGGACAGATAAGAACGAGCAGTACTTC.

The sample holds a few counts of this clone. Here the CDR3 DNA reads TGTGCCTGGGACCCGGGACAACAGAACACTGAAGCTTTCTTT. Protein product: CAWDPGQQNTEAFF. The V gene is TRBV30, the J gene TRBJ1-1; maybe TRBD1 (6 bases). There are 14 residues in the CDR3. Per the germline V gene, CDR1 is GTSNPN and CDR2 is SVGIG (reference sequence). V dropped 5 bases and J dropped 1 base, with 14 bases sitting between them. Variable domain in full (rest from reference TRBV30 and TRBJ1-1): SQTIHQWPATLVQPVGSPLSLECTVEGTSNPNLYWYRQAAGRGLQLLFYSVGIGQISSEVPQNLSASRPQDRQFILSSKKLLLSDSGFYLCAWDPGQQNTEAFFGQGTRLTVV.